These 13 T cell receptor beta chains were sequenced from one sample in a study of OX40 agonist ivuxolimab in advanced cancers. The repertoire was sequenced with immunoSEQ multiplex PCR; TCRdb's copy has only in-frame clones and lacks some. Of some 65,000 clones in the sample, roughly 90% were seen once. Sequencing was performed on CD4+ or CD8+ T cells sorted from blood, taken in a trial of the OX40 agonist ivuxolimab. The source of these receptors is an adult with an advanced solid tumor such as melanoma, head and neck, liver or kidney cancer.

The V gene is TRBV10-3, the J gene TRBJ2-3; 8 bases fit TRBD2. V was clipped by 3 bases and J by 4 bases; unmatched bases: 9. Germline CDR1 is ENHRY and CDR2 is SYGVKD. This CDR3 comprises 16 residues. The CDR3 reads CAISEASGSVPDTQYF. The CDR3 coding sequence is TGTGCCATCAGTGAAGCGAGCGGGAGTGTTCCAGATACGCAGTATTTT.

This clone was found a few times. The V call is TRBV7-2, the J call TRBJ1-1, with 12 bases that match TRBD1. The V gene end was trimmed by 4 bases and the J gene end by 10 bases; junction bases not matched to a gene: 4. This CDR3 contains 13 residues. CDR1 is SGHTA, CDR2 FQGNSA, per germline. DNA for the CDR3: TGTGCCAGCAGCTCAGGGACAGGGGGCGCAGCTTTCTTT. It is translated as CASSSGTGGAAFF. Together with reference TRBV7-2 and TRBJ1-1, the CDR3 gives the full variable domain: GAGVSQSPSNKVTEKGKDVELRCDPISGHTALYWYRQSLGQGLEFLIYFQGNSAPDKSGLPSDRFSAERTGGSVSTLTIQRTQQEDSAVYLCASSSGTGGAAFFGQGTRLTVV.

The chain is built from TRBV5-1 and TRBJ1-3, with D possibly matching TRBD1 (5 bases). The germline V gene has CDR1 SGHRS and CDR2 YFSETQ. V lost 0 bases and J lost 2, with 15 bases in between. There are 17 residues in the CDR3. The CDR3 region has the DNA TGCGCCAGCAGCTTGGAACTGGGACGGAGACCTGGAAACACCATATATTTT. Protein product: CASSLELGRRPGNTIYF.

The chain is built from TRBV5-5 and TRBJ1-5; no clear D gene. CDR3 length equals 16 residues. The V end was cut by 3 bases, the J end by 1 base, with 14 bases between. The germline gives CDR1 SGHKS, CDR2 YYEKEE (reference sequence). CDR3 bases: TGTGCCAGCAGCTCAGCCGGTCCAGTAAGCAATCAGCCCCAGCATTTT. Its translation: CASSSAGPVSNQPQHF.

This chain links TRBV19 with TRBJ2-1; no clear D. This CDR3 comprises 11 residues. Per germline, CDR1 LNHDA and CDR2 SQIVND (reference sequence). Trimming removed 8 bases at V and 9 bases at J, with 11 bases between. CDR3 loop: CASVERSEQFF. In DNA, the CDR3 is TGTGCCAGTGTCGAGAGGAGTGAGCAGTTCTTC.

V is TRBV2 and J is TRBJ1-5, with D perhaps TRBD1 (5 bases). This CDR3 is built from 15 residues. V lost 6 bases and J 6 bases, leaving 18 bases between the germline ends. Per the germline V gene, CDR1 is SNHLY and CDR2 is FYNNEI. Here the CDR3 DNA reads TGTGCCAGCAGCCCCCAGGGTAGCACAGGTCAGCCCCAGCATTTT. It translates to CASSPQGSTGQPQHF.

The chain carries TRBV18 and TRBJ1-3, with 9 positions matching TRBD1. From germline, CDR1 is KGHSH and CDR2 LQKENI. The trim removed 2 bases at V and 3 bases at J, leaving 8 bases unmatched. This CDR3 comprises 17 residues. The CDR3 region has the DNA TGTGCCAGCTCACCATACGGACAGGGGCGTAATGGAAACACCATATATTTT. It is translated as CASSPYGQGRNGNTIYF. Full variable domain (rest looked up from reference TRBV18 and TRBJ1-3): NAGVMQNPRHLVRRRGQEARLRCSPMKGHSHVYWYRQLPEEGLKFMVYLQKENIIDESGMPKERFSAEFPKEGPSILRIQQVVRGDSAAYFCASSPYGQGRNGNTIYFGEGSWLTVV.

The CDR3: CSVYGLSYNEQFF. In nucleotides, the CDR3 is TGCAGCGTTTACGGATTGTCCTACAATGAGCAGTTCTTC. The chain has TRBV29-1 and TRBJ2-1; no definite D call. The V end lost 5 bases, the J end lost 1 base, and 9 bases lay between the germline ends. The CDR3 runs 13 residues. The germline CDR1 and CDR2 sequences are SQVTM and ANQGSEA.

The CDR3 region has the DNA TGCGCCAGCAGCGTAGACAGCCTCAATGAGCAGTTCTTC. Translation: CASSVDSLNEQFF. V gene TRBV5-1 combines with J gene TRBJ2-1; D might be TRBD1 (5 bases). CDR1 SGHRS and CDR2 YFSETQ come from the germline V gene. V lost 4 bases and J lost 6, with 11 bases in between. The CDR3 has 13 amino acids.

V usage is TRBV28 and J usage is TRBJ1-1, with no clear D. With 8 bases removed from V and 2 bases from J, the gap between germline ends came to 24 bases. In germline, CDR1 is MDHEN, CDR2 SYDVKM. The CDR3 is 17 residues long. As DNA, the CDR3 is TGTGCCAGCCCTGGGAGGGAGGTTGTTCAGGAAAACACTGAAGCTTTCTTT. Amino acids: CASPGREVVQENTEAFF.

The chain couples TRBV6-4 to TRBJ2-1; D is perhaps TRBD1 (6 bases). Per germline, CDR1 MRHNA and CDR2 SNTAGT. This CDR3 has 14 residues. V was pared by 6 bases and J by 4 bases, with 13 bases between. Here the CDR3 reads CASSEQGIYNEQFF. For the CDR3, the DNA is TGTGCCAGCAGCGAACAGGGCATATACAATGAGCAGTTCTTC.

This clone was counted once. The gene calls are TRBV5-8 and TRBJ1-2; 7 bases are a match to TRBD1. Trimming removed 2 bases from V and 1 base from J; junction bases left unmatched: 5. Germline loops: CDR1 SGHTS, CDR2 YDEGEE. This CDR3 has 15 residues. Written as DNA, the CDR3 is TGTGCCAGCAGCTTCACAGGGGTGGTTAACTATGGCTACACCTTC. Translated, it gives CASSFTGVVNYGYTF.

J is TRBJ1-2 and V is TRBV6-4; D perhaps matches TRBD1 (5 bases). Deletions cut 4 bases from V and 8 bases from J, with 14 bases between. The CDR3 runs to 13 residues. Germline loops: CDR1 MRHNA, CDR2 SNTAGT. CDR3 protein: CASSAQGNWGYTF. The CDR3 nucleotides read TGTGCCAGCAGTGCCCAGGGTAATTGGGGCTACACCTTC.